This T cell receptor beta chain was recorded in a study of glioma-infiltrating T cells after dendritic cell vaccination. Study-level background: Monocyte-derived dendritic cells, cultured approximately seven days with IL-4 and GM-CSF, were pulsed with autologous tumor lysate.

Clones were sequenced by immunoSEQ multiplex PCR, and TCRdb holds only the in-frame ones, with some missing. Of tens of thousands of clones in the sample, under 90% were seen once. Only patients with spare fresh-frozen tumor and over two years of follow-up were included. None of the glioblastoma patients had an isocitrate dehydrogenase mutation. The specimen was blood, collected before dendritic cell vaccination. This receptor was obtained from a human donor with glioblastoma.

CDR3 nucleotide sequence: TGTGCCAGCTCACCGCGGACAGGGACGGACGAGCAGTACTTC. Amino acids: CASSPRTGTDEQYF. V and J are TRBV18 and TRBJ2-7; 8 nucleotides line up with TRBD1. This CDR3 region has 14 residues. V shed 3 bases, J shed 5 bases, and the junction held 6 bases outside the gene matches. CDR1 is KGHSH and CDR2 is LQKENI in the germline V gene.